The sequence of this TCR beta chain was determined in a study of blood T cells in healthy people across ages. Turning to this clonotype: As yet, its antigen is unknown.

Broader study findings: Estimates of diversity drawn from one million T cells were considered underestimates.

The donors, all healthy, were Caucasians living in Russia, aged roughly 6 to 90. The use of a sample-barcoded 5' primer and a J-beta primer mix characterized a second PCR of about 6 to 11 cycles. Using its own MiXCR run on the 5' RACE reads, TCRdb lists one record per CDR3 protein. The table shows under 2 million distinct CDR3 sequences, with roughly 30% occurring only once. The TCR comes from a woman aged 30 to 39 in good health. The sample consisted of blood.

CDR3 residues: CASGLEPAETQYF. The CDR3 coding sequence is TGTGCTAGTGGTTTGGAGCCGGCAGAGACCCAGTACTTC. The rearrangement links TRBV12-5 to TRBJ2-5; D uncertain. This CDR3 is built from 13 residues. The V gene lost 1 base and the J gene lost 4 bases, with 7 bases spanning the gap. Germline assignment: CDR1 LGHNT and CDR2 FRNRAP.